The clone carrying this T cell receptor beta chain was counted only a few times. Its antigen remains unknown. Quantitative 5'-RACE with molecular barcodes produced the TCR beta libraries. MiXCR, run by TCRdb on the 5' RACE reads, gives a single entry per CDR3 protein. The sample lists around 320,000 distinct CDR3 sequences, less than 25% seen once, with under 4% in the top ten. This entry is derived from a study of CD8 T cells in ankylosing spondylitis. Study-level points and caveats: There was a TCR beta motif, made of eight highly homologous variants, that appeared characteristic of ankylosing spondylitis blood. Disease-associated clones were CD8+ and fairly uncommon in peripheral blood.

Germline loops: CDR1 MNHEY, CDR2 SMNVEV (reference sequence). This CDR3 spans 13 amino acids. The V end lost 5 bases, the J end lost 0 bases, and 7 bases lay between the germline ends. The chain couples TRBV27 to TRBJ2-5; D ambiguous. The sequence derives from a female donor with ankylosing spondylitis or in good health (not recorded which). The sample comprised blood, either unsorted or a sorted T cell fraction (not recorded which). The CDR3 loop reads CASSMGYQETQYF. The CDR3 coding sequence is TGTGCCAGCAGTATGGGGTACCAAGAGACCCAGTACTTC.